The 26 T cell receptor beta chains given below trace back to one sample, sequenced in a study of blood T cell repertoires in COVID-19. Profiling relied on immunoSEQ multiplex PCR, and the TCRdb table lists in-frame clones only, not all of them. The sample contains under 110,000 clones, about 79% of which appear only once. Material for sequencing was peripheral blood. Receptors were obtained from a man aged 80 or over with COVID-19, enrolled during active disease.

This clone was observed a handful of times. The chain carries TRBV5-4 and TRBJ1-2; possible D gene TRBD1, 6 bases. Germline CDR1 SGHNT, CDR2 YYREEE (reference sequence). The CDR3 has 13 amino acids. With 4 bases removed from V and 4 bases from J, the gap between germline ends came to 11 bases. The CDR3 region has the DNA TGTGCCAGCAGCGGCCAGGGGCTCTATGGCTACACCTTC. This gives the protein CASSGQGLYGYTF.

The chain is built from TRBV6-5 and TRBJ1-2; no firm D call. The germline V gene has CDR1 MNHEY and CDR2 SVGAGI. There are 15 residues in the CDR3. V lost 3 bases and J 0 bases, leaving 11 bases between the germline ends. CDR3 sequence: CASSYHNRANYGYTF. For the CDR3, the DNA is TGTGCCAGCAGTTATCACAACAGAGCTAACTATGGCTACACCTTC.

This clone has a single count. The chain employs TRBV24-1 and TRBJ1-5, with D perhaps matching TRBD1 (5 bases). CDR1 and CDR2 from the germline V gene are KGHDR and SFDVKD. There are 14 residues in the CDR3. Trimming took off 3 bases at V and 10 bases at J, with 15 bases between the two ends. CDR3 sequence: CATSDGARAGPQHF. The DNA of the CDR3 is TGTGCCACCAGTGATGGGGCCCGAGCAGGACCCCAGCATTTT.

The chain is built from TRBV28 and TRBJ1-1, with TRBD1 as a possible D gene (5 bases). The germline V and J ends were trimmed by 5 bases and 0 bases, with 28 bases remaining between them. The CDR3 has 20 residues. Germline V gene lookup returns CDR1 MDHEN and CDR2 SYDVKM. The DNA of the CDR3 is TGTGCCAGCAGTCCCGACTGGGCGGTCAGGGAGGGGCCCATGAACACTGAAGCTTTCTTT. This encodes CASSPDWAVREGPMNTEAFF.

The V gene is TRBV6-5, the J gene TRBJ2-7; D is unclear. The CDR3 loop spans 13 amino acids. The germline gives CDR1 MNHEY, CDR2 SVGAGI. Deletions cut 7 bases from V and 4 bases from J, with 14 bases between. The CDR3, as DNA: TGTGCCAGCATCTCAGACTCGCCTTACGAGCAGTACTTC. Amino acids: CASISDSPYEQYF.

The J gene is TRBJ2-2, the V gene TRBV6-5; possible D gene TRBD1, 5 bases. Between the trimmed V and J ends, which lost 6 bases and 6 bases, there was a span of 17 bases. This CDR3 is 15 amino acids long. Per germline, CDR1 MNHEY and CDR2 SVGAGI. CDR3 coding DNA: TGTGCCAGCAGCATTAGACAGCCTAGGGCCGGGGAGCTGTTTTTT. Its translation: CASSIRQPRAGELFF.

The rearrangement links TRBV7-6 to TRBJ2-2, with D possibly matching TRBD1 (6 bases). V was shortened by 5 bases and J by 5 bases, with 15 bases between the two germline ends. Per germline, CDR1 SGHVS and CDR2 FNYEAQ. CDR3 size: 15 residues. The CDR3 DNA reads TGTGCCAGCAGCGTGGGGGCGGGTCCAACCGGGGAGCTGTTTTTT. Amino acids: CASSVGAGPTGELFF.

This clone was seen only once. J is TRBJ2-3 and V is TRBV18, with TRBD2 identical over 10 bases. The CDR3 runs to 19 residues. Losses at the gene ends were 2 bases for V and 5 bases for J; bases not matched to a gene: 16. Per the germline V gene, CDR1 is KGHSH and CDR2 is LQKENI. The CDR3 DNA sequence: TGTGCCAGCTCACCATCCCAACTCCGGCTAGCGGGAGCGGGAGATACGCAGTATTTT. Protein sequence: CASSPSQLRLAGAGDTQYF.

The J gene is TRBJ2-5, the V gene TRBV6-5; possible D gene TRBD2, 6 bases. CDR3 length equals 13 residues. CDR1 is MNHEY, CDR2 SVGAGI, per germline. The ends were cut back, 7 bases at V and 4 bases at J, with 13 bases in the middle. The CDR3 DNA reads TGTGCCAGCACGCCGGGTAGCGGAGAGACCCAGTACTTC. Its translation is CASTPGSGETQYF.

DNA for the CDR3: TGTGCCAGCAGTGATGGGAGCGGGAGGAATGAGCAGTTCTTC. Translating it yields CASSDGSGRNEQFF. V usage is TRBV2 and J usage is TRBJ2-1; 9 nucleotides align to TRBD2. Germline assignment: CDR1 SNHLY and CDR2 FYNNEI. J lost 7 bases, V lost 3 bases, and 4 bases had no gene match. This CDR3 is built from 14 residues.

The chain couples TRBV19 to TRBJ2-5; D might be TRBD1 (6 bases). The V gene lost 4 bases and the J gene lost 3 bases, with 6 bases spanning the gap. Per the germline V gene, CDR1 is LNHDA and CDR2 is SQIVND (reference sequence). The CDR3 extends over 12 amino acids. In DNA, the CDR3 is TGTGCCAGTAGTAGGGACAAAGAGACCCAGTACTTC. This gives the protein CASSRDKETQYF.

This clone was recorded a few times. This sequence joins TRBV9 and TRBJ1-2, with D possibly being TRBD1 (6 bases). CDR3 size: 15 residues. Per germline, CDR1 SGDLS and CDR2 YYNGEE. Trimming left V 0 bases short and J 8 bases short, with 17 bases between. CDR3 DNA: TGTGCCAGCAGCGTAGAAATTGAGGGGGTAGGAGGCTACACCTTC. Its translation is CASSVEIEGVGGYTF.

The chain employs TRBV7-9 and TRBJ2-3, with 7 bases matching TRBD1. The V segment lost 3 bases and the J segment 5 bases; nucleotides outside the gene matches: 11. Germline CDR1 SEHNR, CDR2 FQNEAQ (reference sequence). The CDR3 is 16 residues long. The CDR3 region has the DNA TGTGCCAGCAGCTTGGCCCAAACAGGGGCAGGAGATACGCAGTATTTT. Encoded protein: CASSLAQTGAGDTQYF.

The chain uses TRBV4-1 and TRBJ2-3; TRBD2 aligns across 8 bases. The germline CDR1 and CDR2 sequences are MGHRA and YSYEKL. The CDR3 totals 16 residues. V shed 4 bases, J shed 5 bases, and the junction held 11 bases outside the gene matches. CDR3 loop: CASSPGSGIFGDTQYF. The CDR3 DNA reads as TGCGCCAGCAGCCCCGGTAGCGGGATATTCGGAGATACGCAGTATTTT.

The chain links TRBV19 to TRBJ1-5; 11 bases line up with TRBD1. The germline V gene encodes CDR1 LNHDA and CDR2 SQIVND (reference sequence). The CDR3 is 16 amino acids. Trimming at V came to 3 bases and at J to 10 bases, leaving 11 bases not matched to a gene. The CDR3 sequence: CASSIMGGQGGDPQHF. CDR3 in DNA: TGTGCCAGTAGTATTATGGGGGGACAGGGGGGCGATCCCCAGCATTTT. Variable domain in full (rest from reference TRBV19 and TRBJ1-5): DGGITQSPKYLFRKEGQNVTLSCEQNLNHDAMYWYRQDPGQGLRLIYYSQIVNDFQKGDIAEGYSVSREKKESFPLTVTSAQKNPTAFYLCASSIMGGQGGDPQHFGDGTRLSIL.

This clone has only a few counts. CDR3: CASWWTGDRYEQYF. The CDR3 nucleotides are TGTGCCAGCTGGTGGACAGGGGATAGGTACGAGCAGTACTTC. The rearrangement joins TRBV27 to TRBJ2-7; 9 bases are a match to TRBD1. The V segment lost 8 bases and the J segment 4 bases; nucleotides outside the gene matches: 9. The CDR3 contains 14 residues. Looked up from germline, CDR1 is MNHEY and CDR2 is SMNVEV (reference sequence).

This CDR3 reads CASSFRTGGTEAFF. The CDR3 DNA is TGCGCCAGCAGCTTCAGGACAGGGGGCACTGAAGCTTTCTTT. The genes are TRBV5-1 and TRBJ1-1; 10 bases are a match to TRBD1. The CDR3 contains 14 residues. CDR1 and CDR2 (germline): SGHRS, YFSETQ. Trimming removed 2 bases from V and 4 bases from J; junction bases left unmatched: 2.

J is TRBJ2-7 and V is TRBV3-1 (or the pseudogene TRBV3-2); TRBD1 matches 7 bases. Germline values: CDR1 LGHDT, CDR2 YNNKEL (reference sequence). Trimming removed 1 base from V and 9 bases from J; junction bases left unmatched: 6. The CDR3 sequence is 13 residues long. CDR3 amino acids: CASSQATGSVQYF. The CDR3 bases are TGTGCCAGCAGCCAAGCGACAGGGTCTGTGCAGTACTTC.

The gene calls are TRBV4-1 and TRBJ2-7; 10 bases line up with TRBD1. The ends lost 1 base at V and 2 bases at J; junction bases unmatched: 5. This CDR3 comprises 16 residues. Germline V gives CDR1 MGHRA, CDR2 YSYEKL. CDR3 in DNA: TGCGCCAGCAGCCAAGCACCGGGACAGGGGACCTACGAGCAGTACTTC. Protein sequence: CASSQAPGQGTYEQYF.

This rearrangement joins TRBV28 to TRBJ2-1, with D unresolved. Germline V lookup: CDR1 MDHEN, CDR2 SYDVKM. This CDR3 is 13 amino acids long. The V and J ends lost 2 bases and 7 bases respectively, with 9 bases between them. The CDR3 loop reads CASSLARRNEQFF. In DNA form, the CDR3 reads TGTGCCAGCAGTTTAGCACGGCGGAATGAGCAGTTCTTC.

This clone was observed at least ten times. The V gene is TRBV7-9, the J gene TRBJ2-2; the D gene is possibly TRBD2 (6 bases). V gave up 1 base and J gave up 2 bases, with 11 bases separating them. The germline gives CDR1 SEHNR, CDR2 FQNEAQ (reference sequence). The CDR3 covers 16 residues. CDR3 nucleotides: TGTGCCAGCAGCTTAGTCGGGAGATTCAACACCGGGGAGCTGTTTTTT. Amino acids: CASSLVGRFNTGELFF. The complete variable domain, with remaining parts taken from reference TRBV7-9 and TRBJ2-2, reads DTGVSQNPRHKITKRGQNVTFRCDPISEHNRLYWYRQTLGQGPEFLTYFQNEAQLEKSRLLSDRFSAERPKGSFSTLEIQRTEQGDSAMYLCASSLVGRFNTGELFFGEGSRLTVL.

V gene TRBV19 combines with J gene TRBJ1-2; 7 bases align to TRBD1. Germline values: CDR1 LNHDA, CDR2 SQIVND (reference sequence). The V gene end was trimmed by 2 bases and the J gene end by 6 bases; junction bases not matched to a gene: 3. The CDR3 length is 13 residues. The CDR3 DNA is TGTGCCAGTAGTATAAACAGGGGTGATGGCTACACCTTC. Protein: CASSINRGDGYTF.

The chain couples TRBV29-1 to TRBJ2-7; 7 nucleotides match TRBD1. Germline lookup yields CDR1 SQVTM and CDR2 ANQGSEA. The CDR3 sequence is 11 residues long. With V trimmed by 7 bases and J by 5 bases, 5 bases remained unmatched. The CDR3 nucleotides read TGCAGCGGGGGACAGCTCGACGAGCAGTACTTC. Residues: CSGGQLDEQYF.

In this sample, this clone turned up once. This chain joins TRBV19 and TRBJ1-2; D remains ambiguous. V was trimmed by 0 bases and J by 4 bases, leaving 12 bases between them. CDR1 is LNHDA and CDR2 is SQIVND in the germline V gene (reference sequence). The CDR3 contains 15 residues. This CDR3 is CASSIDMSTSYGYTF. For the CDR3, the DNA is TGTGCCAGTAGTATAGATATGAGTACTAGCTATGGCTACACCTTC.

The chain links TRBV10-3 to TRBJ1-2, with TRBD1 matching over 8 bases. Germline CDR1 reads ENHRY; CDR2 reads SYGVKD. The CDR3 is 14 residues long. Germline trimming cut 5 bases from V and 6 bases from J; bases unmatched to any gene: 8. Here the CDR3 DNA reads TGTGCCATCAGTCAAGGACAGGGAGGAAATGGCTACACCTTC. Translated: CAISQGQGGNGYTF.

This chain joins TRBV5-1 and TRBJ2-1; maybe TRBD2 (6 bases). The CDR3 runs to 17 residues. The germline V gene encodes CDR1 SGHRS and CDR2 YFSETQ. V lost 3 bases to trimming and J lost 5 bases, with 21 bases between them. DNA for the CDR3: TGCGCCAGCAGCTGGCCCTTTGGAGGGCTCGGGGACAATGAGCAGTTCTTC. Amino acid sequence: CASSWPFGGLGDNEQFF.